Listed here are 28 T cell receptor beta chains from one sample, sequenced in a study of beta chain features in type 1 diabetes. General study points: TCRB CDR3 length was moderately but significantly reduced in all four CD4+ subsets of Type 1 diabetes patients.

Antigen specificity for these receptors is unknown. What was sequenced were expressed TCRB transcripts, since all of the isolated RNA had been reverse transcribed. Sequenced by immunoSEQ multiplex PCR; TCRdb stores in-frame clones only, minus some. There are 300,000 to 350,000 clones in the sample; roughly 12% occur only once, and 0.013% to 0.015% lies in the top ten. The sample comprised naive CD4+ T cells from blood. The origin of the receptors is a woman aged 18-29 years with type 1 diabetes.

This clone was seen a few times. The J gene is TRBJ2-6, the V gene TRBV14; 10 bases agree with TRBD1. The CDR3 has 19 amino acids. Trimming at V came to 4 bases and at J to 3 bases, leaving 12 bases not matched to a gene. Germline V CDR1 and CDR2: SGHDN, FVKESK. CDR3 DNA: TGTGCCAGCAGCCCCCCTGACAGGGGGCTTTCGGTTGGGGCCAACGTCCTGACTTTC. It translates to CASSPPDRGLSVGANVLTF.

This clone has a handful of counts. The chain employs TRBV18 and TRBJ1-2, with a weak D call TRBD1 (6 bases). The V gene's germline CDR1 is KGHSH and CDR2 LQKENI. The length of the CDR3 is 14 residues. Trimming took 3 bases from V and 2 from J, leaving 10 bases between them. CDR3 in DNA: TGTGCCAGCTCACCCGAAACAGGGAACTATGGCTACACCTTC. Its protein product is CASSPETGNYGYTF.

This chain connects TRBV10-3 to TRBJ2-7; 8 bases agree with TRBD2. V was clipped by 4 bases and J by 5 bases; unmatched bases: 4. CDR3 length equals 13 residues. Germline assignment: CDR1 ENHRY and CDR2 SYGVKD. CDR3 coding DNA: TGTGCCATCAGTGGGGAGCGGGAGAACGAGCAGTACTTC. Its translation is CAISGERENEQYF.

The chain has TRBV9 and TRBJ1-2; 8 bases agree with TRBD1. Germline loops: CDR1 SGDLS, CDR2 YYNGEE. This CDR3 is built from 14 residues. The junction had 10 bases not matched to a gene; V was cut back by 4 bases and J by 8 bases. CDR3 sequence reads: CASSSGTGRQGYTF. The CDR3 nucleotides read TGTGCCAGCAGCAGCGGGACAGGTCGGCAGGGCTACACCTTC. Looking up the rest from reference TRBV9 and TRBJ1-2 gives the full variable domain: DSGVTQTPKHLITATGQRVTLRCSPRSGDLSVYWYQQSLDQGLQFLIQYYNGEERAKGNILERFSAQQFPDLHSELNLSSLELGDSALYFCASSSGTGRQGYTFGSGTRLTVV.

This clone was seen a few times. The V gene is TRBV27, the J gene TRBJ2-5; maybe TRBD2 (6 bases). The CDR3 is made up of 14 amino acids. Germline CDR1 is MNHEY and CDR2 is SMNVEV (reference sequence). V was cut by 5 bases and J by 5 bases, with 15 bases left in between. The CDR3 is CASSPGLAWETQYF. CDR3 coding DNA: TGTGCCAGCAGTCCGGGACTTGCCTGGGAGACCCAGTACTTC.

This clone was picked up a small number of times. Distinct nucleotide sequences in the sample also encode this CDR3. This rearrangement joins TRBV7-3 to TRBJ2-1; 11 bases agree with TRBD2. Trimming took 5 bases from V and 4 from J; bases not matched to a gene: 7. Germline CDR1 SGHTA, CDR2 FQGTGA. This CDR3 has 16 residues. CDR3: CASSPSGTSGYNEQFF. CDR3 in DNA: TGTGCCAGCAGCCCGTCCGGGACTAGCGGATACAATGAGCAGTTCTTC.

In nucleotides, the CDR3 is TGTGCCAGTAGTATAGTTGCCAGGGGCCTATCCTACAATGAGCAGTTCTTC. This encodes CASSIVARGLSYNEQFF. V gene TRBV19 combines with J gene TRBJ2-1, with D possibly matching TRBD1 (6 bases). Deletions cut 1 base from V and 1 base from J, with 14 bases between. CDR3 length: 17 amino acids. Germline lookup yields CDR1 LNHDA and CDR2 SQIVND (reference sequence).

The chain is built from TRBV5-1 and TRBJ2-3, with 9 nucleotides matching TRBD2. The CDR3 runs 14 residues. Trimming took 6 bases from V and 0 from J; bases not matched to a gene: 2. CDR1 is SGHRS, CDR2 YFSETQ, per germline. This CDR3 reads CASTSGTSTDTQYF. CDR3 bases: TGCGCCAGCACTAGCGGGACAAGCACAGATACGCAGTATTTT. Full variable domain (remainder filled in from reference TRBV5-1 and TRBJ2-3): KAGVTQTPRYLIKTRGQQVTLSCSPISGHRSVSWYQQTPGQGLQFLFEYFSETQRNKGNFPGRFSGRQFSNSRSEMNVSTLELGDSALYLCASTSGTSTDTQYFGPGTRLTVL.

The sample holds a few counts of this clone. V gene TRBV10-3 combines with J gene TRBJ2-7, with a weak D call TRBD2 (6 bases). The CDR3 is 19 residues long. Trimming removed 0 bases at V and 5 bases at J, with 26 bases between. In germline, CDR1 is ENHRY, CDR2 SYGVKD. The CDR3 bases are TGTGCCATCAGTGAGTCGCCCAACTCACGGGAGCTTGTAGGGGACGAGCAGTACGTC. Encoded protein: CAISESPNSRELVGDEQYV.

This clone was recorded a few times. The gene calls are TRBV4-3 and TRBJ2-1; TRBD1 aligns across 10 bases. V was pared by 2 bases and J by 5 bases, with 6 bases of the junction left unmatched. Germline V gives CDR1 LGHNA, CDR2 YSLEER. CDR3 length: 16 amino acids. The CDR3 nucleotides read TGCGCCAGCAGCCAATGGGGACAGGGGCGGGACAATGAGCAGTTCTTC. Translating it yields CASSQWGQGRDNEQFF.

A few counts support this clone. Written as DNA, the CDR3 is TGTGCCAGCAGTCCCATTTATCCGGGACTAGCGGACTCCTACAATGAGCAGTTCTTC. Amino acid sequence: CASSPIYPGLADSYNEQFF. The V call is TRBV28, the J call TRBJ2-1, with TRBD2 matching over 11 bases. Germline V gene sequence: CDR1 MDHEN, CDR2 SYDVKM. CDR3 length: 19 amino acids. J was trimmed by 0 bases and V by 5 bases; bases with no gene match: 12.

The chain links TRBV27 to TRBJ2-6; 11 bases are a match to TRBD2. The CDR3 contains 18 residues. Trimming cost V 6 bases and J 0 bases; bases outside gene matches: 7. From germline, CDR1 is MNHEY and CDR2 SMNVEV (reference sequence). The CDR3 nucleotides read TGTGCCAGCAGGCGACTAGCGGGATTCAGCTCTGGGGCCAACGTCCTGACTTTC. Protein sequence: CASRRLAGFSSGANVLTF.

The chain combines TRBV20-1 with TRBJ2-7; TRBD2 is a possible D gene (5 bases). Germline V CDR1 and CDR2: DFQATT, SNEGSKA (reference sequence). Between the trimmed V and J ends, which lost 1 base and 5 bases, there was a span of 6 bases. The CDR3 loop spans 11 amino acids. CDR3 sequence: CSARAGNEQYF. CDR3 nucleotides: TGCAGTGCTAGAGCGGGGAACGAGCAGTACTTC.

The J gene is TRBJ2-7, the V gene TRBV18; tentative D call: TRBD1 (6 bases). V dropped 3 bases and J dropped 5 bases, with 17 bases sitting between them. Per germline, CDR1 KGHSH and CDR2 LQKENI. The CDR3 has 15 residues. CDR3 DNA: TGTGCCAGCTCACCGGATCGGACAGCTAAGAACGAGCAGTACTTC. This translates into CASSPDRTAKNEQYF.

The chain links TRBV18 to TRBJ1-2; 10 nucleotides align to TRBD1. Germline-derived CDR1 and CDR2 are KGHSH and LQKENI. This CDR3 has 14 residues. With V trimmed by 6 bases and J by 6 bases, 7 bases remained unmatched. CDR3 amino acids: CASSSTGTGDGYTF. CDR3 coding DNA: TGTGCCAGCTCTTCTACAGGGACAGGGGATGGCTACACCTTC.

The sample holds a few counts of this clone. The CDR3 bases are TGTGCCTGGAGCGCCGGGACTAGCGAGTACAATGAGCAGTTCTTC. It encodes CAWSAGTSEYNEQFF. V usage is TRBV30 and J usage is TRBJ2-1; 10 bases agree with TRBD2. Germline-derived CDR1 and CDR2 are GTSNPN and SVGIG (reference sequence). CDR3 length equals 15 residues. Losses at the gene ends were 3 bases for V and 4 bases for J; bases not matched to a gene: 6.

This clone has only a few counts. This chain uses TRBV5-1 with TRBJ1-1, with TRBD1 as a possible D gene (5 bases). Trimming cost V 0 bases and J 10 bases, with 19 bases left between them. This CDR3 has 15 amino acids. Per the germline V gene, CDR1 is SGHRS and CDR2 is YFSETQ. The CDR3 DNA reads TGCGCCAGCAGCTTGGGGCGGGGGGAAGCGGTAGGAGCTTTCTTT. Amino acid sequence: CASSLGRGEAVGAFF.

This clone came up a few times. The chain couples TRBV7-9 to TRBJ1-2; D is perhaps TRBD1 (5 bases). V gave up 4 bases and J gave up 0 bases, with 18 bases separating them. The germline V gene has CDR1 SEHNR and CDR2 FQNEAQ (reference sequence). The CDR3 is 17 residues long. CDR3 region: CASSSSTGGTANYGYTF. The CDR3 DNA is TGTGCCAGCAGCTCGTCCACCGGGGGTACCGCTAACTATGGCTACACCTTC.

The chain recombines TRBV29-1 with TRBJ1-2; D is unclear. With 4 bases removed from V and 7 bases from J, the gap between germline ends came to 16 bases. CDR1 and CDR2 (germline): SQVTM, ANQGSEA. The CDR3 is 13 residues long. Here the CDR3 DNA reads TGCAGCGTTGGGAGGGCCGACCGGGGTGGCTACACCTTC. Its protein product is CSVGRADRGGYTF.

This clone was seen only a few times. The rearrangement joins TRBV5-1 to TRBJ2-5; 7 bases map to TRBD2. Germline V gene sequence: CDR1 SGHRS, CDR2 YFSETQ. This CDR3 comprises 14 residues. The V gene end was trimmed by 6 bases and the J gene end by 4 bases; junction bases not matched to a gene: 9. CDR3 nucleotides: TGCGCCAGCACCTCCGGGGGGAGTGGAGAGACCCAGTACTTC. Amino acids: CASTSGGSGETQYF.

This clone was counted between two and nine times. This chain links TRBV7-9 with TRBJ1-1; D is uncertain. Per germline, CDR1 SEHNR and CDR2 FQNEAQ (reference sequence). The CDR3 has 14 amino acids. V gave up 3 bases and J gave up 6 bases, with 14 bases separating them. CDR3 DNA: TGTGCCAGCAGCTTTAAAGGTTCGGAGGCTGAAGCTTTCTTT. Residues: CASSFKGSEAEAFF.

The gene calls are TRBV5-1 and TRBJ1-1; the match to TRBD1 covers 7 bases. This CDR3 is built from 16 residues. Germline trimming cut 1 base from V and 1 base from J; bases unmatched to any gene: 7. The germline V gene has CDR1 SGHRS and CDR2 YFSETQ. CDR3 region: CASSLLLDRANTEAFF. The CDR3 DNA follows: TGCGCCAGCAGCTTGCTACTCGACAGGGCGAACACTGAAGCTTTCTTT.

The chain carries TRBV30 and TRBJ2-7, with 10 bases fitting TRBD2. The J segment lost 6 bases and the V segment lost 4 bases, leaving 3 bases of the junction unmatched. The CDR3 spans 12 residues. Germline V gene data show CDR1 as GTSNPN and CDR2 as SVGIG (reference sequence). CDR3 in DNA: TGTGCCTGGACCCGACTAGCGGGCGAGCAGTACTTC. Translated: CAWTRLAGEQYF. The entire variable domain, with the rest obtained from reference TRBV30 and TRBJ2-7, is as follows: SQTIHQWPATLVQPVGSPLSLECTVEGTSNPNLYWYRQAAGRGLQLLFYSVGIGQISSEVPQNLSASRPQDRQFILSSKKLLLSDSGFYLCAWTRLAGEQYFGPGTRLTVT.

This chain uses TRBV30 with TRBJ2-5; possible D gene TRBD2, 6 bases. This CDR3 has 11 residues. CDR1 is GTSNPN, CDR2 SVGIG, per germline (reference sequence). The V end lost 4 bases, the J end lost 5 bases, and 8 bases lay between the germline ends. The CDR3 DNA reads TGTGCCTGGAAAGCGGGCGAGACCCAGTACTTC. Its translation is CAWKAGETQYF.

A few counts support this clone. The CDR3: CASSPGTGGSAEQFF. The CDR3 DNA is TGTGCCAGCAGCCCCGGGACAGGGGGGTCTGCTGAGCAGTTCTTC. V and J are TRBV28 and TRBJ2-1; 11 positions match TRBD1. The junction had 10 bases not matched to a gene; V was cut back by 6 bases and J by 9 bases. Germline values: CDR1 MDHEN, CDR2 SYDVKM. The CDR3 is made up of 15 amino acids.

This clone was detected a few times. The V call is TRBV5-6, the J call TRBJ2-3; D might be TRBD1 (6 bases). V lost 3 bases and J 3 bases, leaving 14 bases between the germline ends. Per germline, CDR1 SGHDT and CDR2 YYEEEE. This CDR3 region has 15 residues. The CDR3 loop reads CASSSQGKETDTQYF. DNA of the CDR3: TGTGCCAGCAGCTCACAGGGAAAAGAAACAGATACGCAGTATTTT.

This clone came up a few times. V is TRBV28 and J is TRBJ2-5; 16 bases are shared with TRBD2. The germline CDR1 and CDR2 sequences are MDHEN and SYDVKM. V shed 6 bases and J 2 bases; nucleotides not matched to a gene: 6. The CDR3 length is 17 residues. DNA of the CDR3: TGTGCCAGCAGCTCGGGACTAGCGGGAGGGAATCAAGAGACCCAGTACTTC. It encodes CASSSGLAGGNQETQYF.

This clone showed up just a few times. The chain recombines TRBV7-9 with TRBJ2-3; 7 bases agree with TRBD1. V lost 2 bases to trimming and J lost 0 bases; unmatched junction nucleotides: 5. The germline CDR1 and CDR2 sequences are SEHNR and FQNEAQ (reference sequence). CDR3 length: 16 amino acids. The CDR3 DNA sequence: TGTGCCAGCAGCTTATCAACAGGGGCTAGCACAGATACGCAGTATTTT. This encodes CASSLSTGASTDTQYF.